The 30 T cell receptor beta chains in this list originate from one sample, sequenced in a study of blood T cell repertoires in COVID-19. Sequencing was performed with immunoSEQ multiplex PCR; in TCRdb, only in-frame clones are kept and a portion is missing. The profile shows about 170,000 clones, roughly 86% of them singletons. Source material: peripheral blood. All receptors come from a man aged 45-65 years with active or convalescent COVID-19.

In this sample, this clone turned up once. The rearrangement uses TRBV6-5 and TRBJ1-2; D is undetermined. The germline V gene encodes CDR1 MNHEY and CDR2 SVGAGI. V lost 11 bases, J lost 3 bases, and 10 bases lay in between. The CDR3 has 11 residues. The CDR3 nucleotides read TGTGCCGCGGGAAGGGACTATGGCTACACCTTC. This gives the protein CAAGRDYGYTF.

The chain is built from TRBV24-1 and TRBJ1-5; 8 positions agree with TRBD1. The CDR3 has 14 residues. Germline lookup yields CDR1 KGHDR and CDR2 SFDVKD. The junction had 2 bases not matched to a gene; V was cut back by 4 bases and J by 4 bases. The CDR3 spells CATSDWDRNQPQHF. The CDR3 DNA reads TGTGCCACCAGTGACTGGGACAGGAATCAGCCCCAGCATTTT.

This chain uses TRBV4-3 with TRBJ1-5, with D possibly matching TRBD1 (6 bases). The V end was cut by 2 bases, the J end by 5 bases, with 7 bases between. The CDR3 loop spans 13 amino acids. Germline values: CDR1 LGHNA, CDR2 YSLEER. DNA for the CDR3: TGCGCCAGCAGCCAATCAGGGGATCAGCCCCAGCATTTT. Translating gives CASSQSGDQPQHF.

The chain carries TRBV7-8 and TRBJ1-1, with D possibly being TRBD1 (5 bases). This CDR3 comprises 12 residues. Germline-derived CDR1 and CDR2 are SGHVS and FQNEAQ. V dropped 5 bases and J dropped 9 bases, with 13 bases sitting between them. In nucleotides, the CDR3 is TGTGCCAGCAGCGGGAGGGACCGCAAAGCTTTCTTT. Its protein is CASSGRDRKAFF.

The genes are TRBV30 and TRBJ1-4; 9 nucleotides match TRBD1. Germline values: CDR1 GTSNPN, CDR2 SVGIG (reference sequence). The CDR3 covers 13 residues. Unmatched junction bases numbered 7, after V lost 7 bases and J lost 7 bases. CDR3 DNA sequence: TGTGCCTCGCAGGGACAGGGAGGTGAAAAACTGTTTTTT. Translating it yields CASQGQGGEKLFF.

The chain couples TRBV4-2 to TRBJ2-2, with TRBD2 matching 7 bases. The V gene's germline CDR1 is LGHNA and CDR2 YNFKEQ. The CDR3 runs to 18 residues. Trimming cost V 1 base and J 0 bases; bases outside gene matches: 8. CDR3 residues: CASSQVWSGLTNTGELFF. CDR3 nucleotide sequence: TGTGCCAGCAGCCAAGTTTGGTCGGGACTAACGAACACCGGGGAGCTGTTTTTT.

This chain uses TRBV3-1 (or the pseudogene TRBV3-2) with TRBJ1-5; 10 bases line up with TRBD1. The CDR3 consists of 16 residues. The germline V gene has CDR1 LGHDT and CDR2 YNNKEL (reference sequence). The junction had 8 bases not matched to a gene; V was cut back by 4 bases and J by 5 bases. CDR3: CASSRQAGTGDQPQHF. The DNA for the CDR3 is TGTGCCAGCAGCCGGCAAGCCGGGACAGGGGATCAGCCCCAGCATTTT.

The V gene is TRBV5-4, the J gene TRBJ2-7; D might be TRBD2 (5 bases). This CDR3 is 13 amino acids long. The V gene lost 1 base and the J gene lost 7 bases, with 12 bases spanning the gap. CDR1 and CDR2 from the germline V gene are SGHNT and YYREEE (reference sequence). The CDR3 DNA sequence: TGTGCCAGCAGCTTGAGAGGGCCGAGGGAGCAGTACTTC. Its translation: CASSLRGPREQYF.

This chain links TRBV5-6 with TRBJ2-1; TRBD1 matches 10 bases. Per germline, CDR1 SGHDT and CDR2 YYEEEE. The V gene end was trimmed by 1 base and the J gene end by 5 bases; junction bases not matched to a gene: 9. The CDR3 totals 17 residues. CDR3 sequence (DNA): TGTGCCAGCAGCTTGACCACTTGGGGACAGGGGCACAATGAGCAGTTCTTC. It encodes CASSLTTWGQGHNEQFF.

The chain couples TRBV7-2 to TRBJ1-1; 7 positions match TRBD1. Germline V gene data show CDR1 as SGHTA and CDR2 as FQGNSA. V lost 1 base to trimming and J lost 1 base; unmatched junction nucleotides: 12. This CDR3 contains 18 residues. The CDR3 DNA reads as TGTGCCAGCAGCTTAGGAGGGACAGCCCGGCGCAAGAACACTGAAGCTTTCTTT. Translation: CASSLGGTARRKNTEAFF.

J is TRBJ2-7 and V is TRBV2, with a tentative D call TRBD2 (6 bases). V was clipped by 7 bases and J by 3 bases, with 13 bases between them. Germline-derived CDR1 and CDR2 are SNHLY and FYNNEI. The CDR3 is 13 residues long. CDR3 in amino acids: CASKLGRDYEQYF. The CDR3 nucleotides read TGTGCCAGCAAACTTGGGCGGGACTACGAGCAGTACTTC. The full variable domain, in which reference TRBV2 and TRBJ2-7 provide the parts outside the CDR3, is EPEVTQTPSHQVTQMGQEVILRCVPISNHLYFYWYRQILGQKVEFLVSFYNNEISEKSEIFDDQFSVERPDGSNFTLKIRSTKLEDSAMYFCASKLGRDYEQYFGPGTRLTVT.

The rearrangement joins TRBV4-2 to TRBJ1-2, with 7 bases identical to TRBD1. J lost 11 bases, V lost 0 bases, and 9 bases had no gene match. Germline loops: CDR1 LGHNA, CDR2 YNFKEQ. This CDR3 contains 14 residues. CDR3: CASSQDQGGGGYTF. The CDR3 DNA reads as TGTGCCAGCAGCCAAGATCAAGGAGGGGGCGGATACACCTTC.

Concerning this clone itself: At one end, the junction sequence differs from germline, possibly due to a read error. The CDR3 spells CVSSPGLAGGPASYNEQFF. In DNA, the CDR3 is TGTGTCAGCAGCCCGGGTCTAGCGGGAGGGCCGGCCTCCTACAATGAGCAGTTCTTC. The V gene is TRBV7-9, the J gene TRBJ2-1; 12 nucleotides match TRBD2. CDR3 length equals 19 residues. The V gene's germline CDR1 is SEHNR and CDR2 FQNEAQ (reference sequence).

CDR3 in DNA: TGTGCCAGCGAACTCCACTGGGGCAGCACAGATACGCAGTATTTT. Translating gives CASELHWGSTDTQYF. This sequence joins TRBV3-1 (or the pseudogene TRBV3-2) and TRBJ2-3; D might be TRBD1 (5 bases). In germline, CDR1 is LGHDT, CDR2 YNNKEL (reference sequence). Trimming removed 8 bases at V and 0 bases at J, with 15 bases between. The CDR3 is 15 amino acids.

The chain is built from TRBV12-3 or TRBV12-4 and TRBJ1-2; D is undetermined. With 6 bases removed from V and 4 bases from J, the gap between germline ends came to 3 bases. This CDR3 spans 10 amino acids. CDR3 amino acids: CASSGYGYTF. The CDR3 region has the DNA TGTGCCAGCAGCGGCTATGGCTACACCTTC.

This clone was counted between two and nine times. This chain uses TRBV6-2 or TRBV6-3 with TRBJ2-3; TRBD2 aligns across 8 bases. Germline CDR1 and CDR2: MNHEY and SVGEGT. CDR3 length: 14 amino acids. V trimming: 5 bases; J trimming: 6 bases; junction bases outside the gene matches: 7. Here the CDR3 DNA reads TGTGCCAGCAGTCGGACTAGCCGTTTCGATACGCAGTATTTT. Residues: CASSRTSRFDTQYF.

The V call is TRBV9, the J call TRBJ2-1; TRBD2 is a possible D gene (6 bases). Trimming took 0 bases from V and 4 from J, leaving 17 bases between them. This CDR3 is 17 amino acids long. Per germline, CDR1 SGDLS and CDR2 YYNGEE. CDR3 loop: CASSVGEVGGVYNEQFF. In DNA, the CDR3 is TGTGCCAGCAGCGTAGGCGAGGTGGGCGGGGTGTACAATGAGCAGTTCTTC. Full variable domain (outside the CDR3, taken from reference TRBV9 and TRBJ2-1): DSGVTQTPKHLITATGQRVTLRCSPRSGDLSVYWYQQSLDQGLQFLIQYYNGEERAKGNILERFSAQQFPDLHSELNLSSLELGDSALYFCASSVGEVGGVYNEQFFGPGTRLTVL.

The chain combines TRBV9 with TRBJ2-3; TRBD2 matches 8 bases. The CDR3 spans 16 residues. Germline CDR1 and CDR2: SGDLS and YYNGEE. Trimming at V came to 4 bases and at J to 4 bases, leaving 11 bases not matched to a gene. CDR3 amino acids: CASSLVAGRAADTQYF. Written as DNA, the CDR3 is TGTGCCAGCAGCTTAGTAGCGGGGAGAGCTGCAGATACGCAGTATTTT.

This chain connects TRBV7-9 to TRBJ2-2; a possible D gene is TRBD2 (6 bases). Per the germline V gene, CDR1 is SEHNR and CDR2 is FQNEAQ (reference sequence). The CDR3 has 14 residues. The V end was cut by 3 bases, the J end by 2 bases, with 7 bases between. CDR3 region: CASSLGTNTGELFF. The CDR3 region has the DNA TGTGCCAGCAGCTTGGGGACTAACACCGGGGAGCTGTTTTTT.

This clone was recorded only once. The chain couples TRBV2 to TRBJ1-1; no firm D call. The CDR3 has 15 residues. Germline-derived CDR1 and CDR2 are SNHLY and FYNNEI. V was clipped by 5 bases and J by 1 base, with 14 bases between them. CDR3 in amino acids: CASSTQVVPNTEAFF. CDR3 DNA: TGTGCCAGCAGTACCCAGGTGGTCCCGAACACTGAAGCTTTCTTT.

The chain has TRBV3-1 (or the pseudogene TRBV3-2) and TRBJ2-5; perhaps TRBD2 as D (6 bases). The ends were cut back, 4 bases at V and 7 bases at J, with 19 bases in the middle. Germline V lookup: CDR1 LGHDT, CDR2 YNNKEL (reference sequence). The CDR3 extends over 15 amino acids. The CDR3 is CASSLSGLRRGTQYF. The CDR3, as DNA: TGTGCCAGCAGCCTTAGCGGCTTACGAAGGGGGACCCAGTACTTC.

The rearrangement joins TRBV7-9 to TRBJ2-5; TRBD1 agrees at 7 bases. Germline V gene lookup returns CDR1 SEHNR and CDR2 FQNEAQ (reference sequence). The CDR3 has 14 residues. J was trimmed by 4 bases and V by 3 bases; bases with no gene match: 5. As DNA, the CDR3 is TGTGCCAGCAGCTTCCGACAGGGTGTAGAGACCCAGTACTTC. Its translation is CASSFRQGVETQYF.

V is TRBV12-3 or TRBV12-4 and J is TRBJ2-2; D gene unclear. V lost 7 bases and J 5 bases, leaving 11 bases between the germline ends. The CDR3 is made up of 13 amino acids. CDR3 residues: CASIRPRTGELFF. The DNA for the CDR3 is TGTGCCAGCATACGCCCGAGAACCGGGGAGCTGTTTTTT.

The chain joins TRBV2 to TRBJ1-1, with 8 bases lining up with TRBD1. This CDR3 has 15 residues. V lost 6 bases and J lost 3; bases outside the gene matches: 9. From germline, CDR1 is SNHLY and CDR2 FYNNEI. The CDR3 bases are TGTGCCAGCAGGGTTGGACAGGGATTCGACACTGAAGCTTTCTTT. Protein product: CASRVGQGFDTEAFF.

This sequence joins TRBV6-6 and TRBJ1-6, with 8 bases identical to TRBD1. CDR3 length: 14 residues. Germline CDR1 reads MNHNY; CDR2 reads SVGAGI (reference sequence). Unmatched junction bases numbered 6, after V lost 5 bases and J lost 9 bases. The CDR3: CASSTTGESSPLHF. CDR3 coding DNA: TGTGCCAGCAGTACGACAGGGGAAAGTTCACCCCTCCACTTT.

This sequence joins TRBV7-2 and TRBJ2-3, with TRBD1 as a possible D gene (7 bases). Germline loops: CDR1 SGHTA, CDR2 FQGNSA. CDR3 length: 16 amino acids. V gave up 6 bases and J gave up 3 bases, with 19 bases separating them. The DNA of the CDR3 is TGTGCCAGCAGTCCACAGGGGACGAGCGGGACAGATACGCAGTATTTT. This encodes CASSPQGTSGTDTQYF.

The chain has TRBV15 and TRBJ2-1; no definite D call. Germline V CDR1 and CDR2: LNHNV, YYDKDF (reference sequence). The CDR3 length is 12 residues. V dropped 1 base and J dropped 8 bases, with 6 bases sitting between them. The CDR3 spells CATSRALDEQFF. The DNA for the CDR3 is TGTGCCACCAGCAGAGCTCTAGATGAGCAGTTCTTC.

The J gene is TRBJ2-2, the V gene TRBV28, with 7 bases that match TRBD1. CDR3 length equals 15 residues. With 6 bases clipped from V and 5 bases from J, the junction kept 9 bases outside the gene matches. Germline assignment: CDR1 MDHEN and CDR2 SYDVKM. The CDR3 DNA is TGTGCCAGCAGGGGGGAGACAGGGTGGACCGGGGAGCTGTTTTTT. It yields the protein CASRGETGWTGELFF.

V gene TRBV4-1 combines with J gene TRBJ1-2; D is uncertain. V lost 6 bases to trimming and J lost 1 base, with 12 bases between them. Germline V gives CDR1 MGHRA, CDR2 YSYEKL. The CDR3 covers 14 residues. The CDR3 protein is CASRRGHDNYGYTF. The CDR3 nucleotides read TGCGCCAGCAGACGCGGGCACGATAACTATGGCTACACCTTC.

V and J are TRBV3-1 (or the pseudogene TRBV3-2) and TRBJ2-7; D gene ambiguous. Germline V gene data show CDR1 as LGHDT and CDR2 as YNNKEL (reference sequence). This CDR3 comprises 14 residues. Trimming cost V 4 bases and J 5 bases, with 15 bases left between them. The CDR3 sequence is CASSPVLRSHEQYF. Written as DNA, the CDR3 is TGTGCCAGCAGCCCGGTTCTCAGGTCCCACGAGCAGTACTTC.